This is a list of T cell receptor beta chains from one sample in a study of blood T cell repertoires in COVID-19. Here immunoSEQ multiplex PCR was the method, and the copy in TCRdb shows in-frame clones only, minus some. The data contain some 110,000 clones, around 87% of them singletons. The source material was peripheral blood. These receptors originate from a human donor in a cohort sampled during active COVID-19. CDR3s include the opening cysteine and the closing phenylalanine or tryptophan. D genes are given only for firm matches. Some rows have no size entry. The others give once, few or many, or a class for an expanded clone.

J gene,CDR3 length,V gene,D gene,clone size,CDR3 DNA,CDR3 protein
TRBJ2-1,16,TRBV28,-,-,TGTGCCAGCAGTTTTATCGGGGTGAGACCCGACAATGAGCAGTTCTTC,CASSFIGVRPDNEQFF
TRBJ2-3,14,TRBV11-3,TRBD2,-,TGTGCCAGCGGAATAGCGGGGCTCACAGATACGCAGTATTTT,CASGIAGLTDTQYF
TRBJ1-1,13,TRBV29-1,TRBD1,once,TGCAGCGGGTCAACAGGGGGGAACACTGAAGCTTTCTTT,CSGSTGGNTEAFF
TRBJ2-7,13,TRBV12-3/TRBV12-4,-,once,TGTGCCAGCGGCTTTAGCGCCTCCTACGAGCAGTACTTC,CASGFSASYEQYF
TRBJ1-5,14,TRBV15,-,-,TGTGCCACCAGCGGACGCGCCAGGGATCAGCCCCAGCATTTT,CATSGRARDQPQHF
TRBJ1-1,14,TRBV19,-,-,TGTGCCAGTAGTATAGTTACAGGGAACACTGAAGCTTTCTTT,CASSIVTGNTEAFF
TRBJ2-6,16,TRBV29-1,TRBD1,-,TGCAGCGTTCAAGGGACAGGGCGTGGGGGGGCCAACGTCCTGACTTTC,CSVQGTGRGGANVLTF
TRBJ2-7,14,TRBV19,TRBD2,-,TGTGCCAGTAGCCCGACTAGCGGGGGGGACGAGCAGTACTTC,CASSPTSGGDEQYF
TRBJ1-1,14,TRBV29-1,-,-,TGCAGCGTTGAACGGAGGACAGCTTACACTGAAGCTTTCTTT,CSVERRTAYTEAFF
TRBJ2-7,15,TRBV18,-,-,TGTGCCAGCCGACCCTCAGGGGTGGGGGCGTACGAGCAGTACTTC,CASRPSGVGAYEQYF
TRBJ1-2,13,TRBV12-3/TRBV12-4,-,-,TGTGCCAGCACCTCTGGGGGGGCGTATGGCTACACCTTC,CASTSGGAYGYTF
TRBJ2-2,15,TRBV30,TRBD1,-,TGTGCCTGGAGAAAGGTGACAGGGGTGGCCGGGGAGCTGTTTTTT,CAWRKVTGVAGELFF
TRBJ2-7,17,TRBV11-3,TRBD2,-,TGTGCCAGCAGTCACCTTGGGGTAGCGGGAGGCTCCTACGAGCAGTACTTC,CASSHLGVAGGSYEQYF
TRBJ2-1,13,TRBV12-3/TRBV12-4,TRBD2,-,TGTGCCAGCAGTCCTCCTAGCGGGGACGAGGGGTTCTTC,CASSPPSGDEGFF
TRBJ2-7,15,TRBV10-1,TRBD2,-,TGCGCCAGCAGTGTGGGGGCGGGAGGTTCCCACGAGCAGTACTTC,CASSVGAGGSHEQYF
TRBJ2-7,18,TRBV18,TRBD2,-,TGTGCCAGCTCACCGTACCTAGTGGAACCGGGGGGCTCCTACGAGCAGTACTTC,CASSPYLVEPGGSYEQYF
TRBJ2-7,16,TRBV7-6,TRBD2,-,TGTGCCAGCAGCTTACAGTCTAGCGGGGGGTACCACGAGCAGTACTTC,CASSLQSSGGYHEQYF
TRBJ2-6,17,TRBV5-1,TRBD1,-,TGCGCCAGCAGCCCCGGACAGGGGTCGGGAGGGGCCAACGTCCTGACTTTC,CASSPGQGSGGANVLTF
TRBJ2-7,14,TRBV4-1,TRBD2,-,TGCGCCAGCAGCTCTCGTGGCGGGAGCTACGAGCAGTACTTC,CASSSRGGSYEQYF
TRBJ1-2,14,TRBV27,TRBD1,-,TGTGCCAGCAGCGTGGGACAGTTAAACTATGGCTACACCTTC,CASSVGQLNYGYTF
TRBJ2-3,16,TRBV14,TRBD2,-,TGTGCCAGCAGCCGCGATAGCGGGGCTAGCACAGATACGCAGTATTTT,CASSRDSGASTDTQYF
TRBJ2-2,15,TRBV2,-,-,TGTGCCAGCAGTGCCCTAGGTGCGAACACCGGGGAGCTGTTTTTT,CASSALGANTGELFF
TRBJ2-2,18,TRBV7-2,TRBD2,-,TGTGCCAGCAGCTTAGATCTTGTCGGGGAGGGCCGATCCGGGGAGCTGTTTTTT,CASSLDLVGEGRSGELFF
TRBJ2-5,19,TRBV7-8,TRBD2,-,TGTGCCAGCAGCTTAAGGCGGACTAGCGGGAGTTCTTCGTGGGAGACCCAGTACTTC,CASSLRRTSGSSSWETQYF
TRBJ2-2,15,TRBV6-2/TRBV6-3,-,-,TGTGCCAGCAGTCCCGTGGGCAGCTACACCGGGGAGCTGTTTTTT,CASSPVGSYTGELFF
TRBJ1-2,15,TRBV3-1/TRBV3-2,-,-,TGTGCCAGCAGCCTTGGAGCGGATTTGGGCCGGGGCTACACCTTC,CASSLGADLGRGYTF
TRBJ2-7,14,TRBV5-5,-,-,TGTGCCAGCAGCCTGGCAGGGAAATCCTACGAGCAGTACTTC,CASSLAGKSYEQYF
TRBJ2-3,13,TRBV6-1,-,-,TGTGCCAGCAGTGATTCCCTCACAGATACGCAGTATTTT,CASSDSLTDTQYF
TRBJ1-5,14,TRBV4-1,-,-,TGCGCCAGCAGCCAAGGGCGGGGGAACCAGCCCCAGCATTTT,CASSQGRGNQPQHF
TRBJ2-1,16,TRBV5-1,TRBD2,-,TGCGCCAGCAGCTTGGCCCCAGCGGGGGGTGGCAATGAGCAGTTCTTC,CASSLAPAGGGNEQFF
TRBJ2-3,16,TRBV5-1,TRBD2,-,TGCGCCAGCAGCTTACGGCGGGGGGCACGCGGAGATACGCAGTATTTT,CASSLRRGARGDTQYF
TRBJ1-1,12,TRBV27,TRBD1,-,TGTGCCAGCAGCCGGACAGGGGGTGTGTCTTTCTTT,CASSRTGGVSFF
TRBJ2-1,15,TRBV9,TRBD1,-,TGTGCCAGCAGCCGCCGGGACAGGCAACACAATGAGCAGTTCTTC,CASSRRDRQHNEQFF
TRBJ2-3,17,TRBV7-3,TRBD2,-,TGTGCCAGCAGCTTCAGCGGCAGCGGGGGGCCGGGGGATACGCAGTATTTT,CASSFSGSGGPGDTQYF
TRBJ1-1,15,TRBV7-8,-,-,TGTGCCAGCAGCTTAGTAAGGACAGCAAACACTGAAGCTTTCTTT,CASSLVRTANTEAFF